The 16 T cell receptor beta chains below come from one sample, sequenced in a study of cytomegalovirus exposure and HLA in healthy donors. In the PCR, 60 Vbeta and 13 Jbeta primers were used. The data were produced by immunoSEQ multiplex PCR, yet TCRdb's version contains in-frame clones alone and is incomplete. This table has approximately 110,000 clones, less than 85% appearing once. Sequenced input: PBMCs. The receptors were sampled from a man aged 35 to 55 in good health and CMV-seropositive.

V and J are TRBV7-8 and TRBJ1-5; D unresolved. The CDR3 sequence is 13 residues long. The V end was cut by 3 bases, the J end by 6 bases, with 9 bases between. Germline V gives CDR1 SGHVS, CDR2 FQNEAQ. The CDR3 nucleotides read TGTGCCAGCAGCTTCAGGCCCGGTCAGCCCCAGCATTTT. It encodes CASSFRPGQPQHF. The variable domain in full, completed from reference TRBV7-8 and TRBJ1-5, reads GAGVSQSPRYKVAKRGQDVALRCDPISGHVSLFWYQQALGQGPEFLTYFQNEAQLDKSGLPSDRFFAERPEGSVSTLKIQRTQQEDSAVYLCASSFRPGQPQHFGDGTRLSIL.

The chain couples TRBV4-2 to TRBJ1-5; 7 bases agree with TRBD1. This CDR3 is 15 amino acids long. Germline lookup yields CDR1 LGHNA and CDR2 YNFKEQ. J was trimmed by 6 bases and V by 0 bases; bases with no gene match: 5. The DNA for the CDR3 is TGTGCCAGCAGCCAAGAAAGGGGGCGCGGTCAGCCCCAGCATTTT. It translates to CASSQERGRGQPQHF.

The V call is TRBV5-4, the J call TRBJ2-1, with TRBD1 identical over 7 bases. CDR1 SGHNT and CDR2 YYREEE come from the germline V gene (reference sequence). Trimming cost V 1 base and J 4 bases; bases outside gene matches: 5. This CDR3 is 15 amino acids long. CDR3 residues: CASSLTGAVYNEQFF. CDR3 nucleotides: TGTGCCAGCAGCTTGACAGGGGCGGTTTACAATGAGCAGTTCTTC. Full variable domain (outside the CDR3, taken from reference TRBV5-4 and TRBJ2-1): ETGVTQSPTHLIKTRGQQVTLRCSSQSGHNTVSWYQQALGQGPQFIFQYYREEENGRGNFPPRFSGLQFPNYSSELNVNALELDDSALYLCASSLTGAVYNEQFFGPGTRLTVL.

The chain links TRBV28 to TRBJ2-7; 9 nucleotides line up with TRBD2. V lost 5 bases to trimming and J lost 6 bases; unmatched junction nucleotides: 5. The CDR3 runs to 13 residues. Germline V gene lookup returns CDR1 MDHEN and CDR2 SYDVKM. The CDR3, as DNA: TGTGCCAGCAGTACCCCAGCGGGGGGCGAGCAGTACTTC. Amino acids: CASSTPAGGEQYF.

The chain carries TRBV30 and TRBJ2-1; D perhaps matches TRBD2 (6 bases). The germline CDR1 and CDR2 sequences are GTSNPN and SVGIG (reference sequence). V gave up 6 bases and J gave up 1 base, with 25 bases separating them. The CDR3 consists of 18 residues. The CDR3 sequence is CACRGVLADMRSYNEQFF. Written as DNA, the CDR3 is TGTGCCTGTCGAGGGGTACTAGCCGACATGCGATCCTACAATGAGCAGTTCTTC.

The chain joins TRBV6-5 to TRBJ1-6, with TRBD1 matching 8 bases. Trimming took 6 bases from V and 7 from J; bases not matched to a gene: 5. CDR1 and CDR2 (germline): MNHEY, SVGAGI. The CDR3 has 14 amino acids. The CDR3 spells CASRLTGANSPLHF. In DNA form, the CDR3 reads TGTGCCAGCAGACTGACAGGGGCCAATTCACCCCTCCACTTT.

The chain uses TRBV6-1 and TRBJ1-2, with D possibly matching TRBD1 (5 bases). The CDR3 has 13 amino acids. The V and J ends lost 5 bases and 5 bases respectively, with 12 bases between them. Germline CDR1 is MNHNS and CDR2 is SASEGT. Here the CDR3 reads CASSPGHSYGYTF. DNA for the CDR3: TGTGCCAGCAGTCCCGGACACTCATATGGCTACACCTTC.

This rearrangement joins TRBV5-6 to TRBJ2-2; 11 bases are shared with TRBD2. Germline CDR1 and CDR2: SGHDT and YYEEEE. J gave up 5 bases and V 2 bases, and 5 bases lay outside the gene matches. The CDR3 spans 16 residues. The CDR3 DNA follows: TGTGCCAGCAGCTTCATTAGCGGGGGGGTTACCGGGGAGCTGTTTTTT. Protein sequence: CASSFISGGVTGELFF.

This clone was detected once. This chain joins TRBV7-3 and TRBJ2-7, with TRBD2 matching over 7 bases. J gave up 6 bases and V 0 bases, and 8 bases lay outside the gene matches. The CDR3 extends over 15 amino acids. Germline loops: CDR1 SGHTA, CDR2 FQGTGA. CDR3 sequence: CASSLTGGARAEQYF. For the CDR3, the DNA is TGTGCCAGCAGCTTAACGGGAGGGGCAAGGGCCGAGCAGTACTTC.

This clone was found once. The chain employs TRBV27 and TRBJ1-1, with a possible D match to TRBD1 (5 bases). The CDR3 is 13 amino acids. In germline, CDR1 is MNHEY, CDR2 SMNVEV (reference sequence). The germline V and J ends were trimmed by 2 bases and 1 base, with 5 bases remaining between them. CDR3 nucleotides: TGTGCCAGCAGTTTACAGGGGAACACTGAAGCTTTCTTT. Encoded protein: CASSLQGNTEAFF.

This clone was detected once. The gene calls are TRBV7-3 and TRBJ2-2, with 8 bases aligning to TRBD1. CDR1 is SGHTA and CDR2 is FQGTGA in the germline V gene. The CDR3 sequence is 16 residues long. V lost 2 bases to trimming and J lost 7 bases; unmatched junction nucleotides: 9. For the CDR3, the DNA is TGTGCCAGCAGCTTACGTCCAGGGGGCTTGGGCGGGGAGCTGTTTTTT. This encodes CASSLRPGGLGGELFF.

Note on this clone: At one boundary the junction diverges from the germline segment, which might be a read error. The rearrangement links TRBV5-5 to TRBJ2-4, with D perhaps TRBD1 (7 bases). This CDR3 comprises 16 residues. CDR1 is SGHKS, CDR2 YYEKEE, per germline (reference sequence). CDR3 in amino acids: CASSAQGKLAKNSQYF. The CDR3 bases are TGTGCCAGCAGCGCACAGGGGAAACTAGCCAAAAACAGTCAGTACTTC.

In its sample, this clone was seen a few times. The chain couples TRBV5-6 to TRBJ2-3; D may be TRBD2 (5 bases). The CDR3 spans 15 residues. Trimming removed 4 bases at V and 2 bases at J, with 14 bases between. Germline V lookup: CDR1 SGHDT, CDR2 YYEEEE. In DNA, the CDR3 is TGTGCCAGCAGCCGCGTCGGACTCCCCACAGATACGCAGTATTTT. This sequence encodes CASSRVGLPTDTQYF.

V usage is TRBV7-2 and J usage is TRBJ2-5, with TRBD1 as a possible D gene (5 bases). The CDR3 extends over 14 amino acids. Trimming shortened V by 1 base and J by 5 bases, and 11 bases separated the two germline ends. Germline V gene sequence: CDR1 SGHTA, CDR2 FQGNSA. CDR3 protein: CASSLGGAGETQYF. For the CDR3, the DNA is TGTGCCAGCAGCTTAGGGGGCGCCGGGGAGACCCAGTACTTC.

The chain links TRBV4-1 to TRBJ1-3, with D tentatively TRBD1 (5 bases). The V and J ends lost 4 bases and 0 bases respectively, with 10 bases between them. From germline, CDR1 is MGHRA and CDR2 YSYEKL. The CDR3 has 15 residues. The CDR3 is CASSRSRDSGNTIYF. In DNA, the CDR3 is TGCGCCAGCAGCCGCTCCAGGGACTCTGGAAACACCATATATTTT.

The rearrangement uses TRBV10-3 and TRBJ2-2, with D maybe TRBD2 (5 bases). V was pared by 8 bases and J by 8 bases, with 15 bases between. The CDR3 consists of 13 residues. CDR1 ENHRY and CDR2 SYGVKD come from the germline V gene. CDR3 nucleotides: TGTGCCATCGGGTTTGCGGGTGCTGGGGAGCTGTTTTTT. Translating it yields CAIGFAGAGELFF.